This T cell receptor (beta chain) was profiled in a study of blood T cell repertoires in COVID-19. Background on the study: T cells, B-cell-depleted T cells, or PBMCs provided the cDNA or gDNA that served as material.

Under the authors' procedure: The authors estimated nucleated cell counts from reference gene primer amplification. Profiled with immunoSEQ multiplex PCR; TCRdb holds only in-frame clones, not every one. The V and J calls and the clone size are those of that table, but D and trimming were determined from the DNA. The table has some 200,000 clones, roughly 90% seen once. In assigning cohorts, the study relied on participant-reported clinical history. Symptom resolution, clearance, or two negative PCRs marked donors in Cohort 3 as recovered. J was trimmed by 5 bases and V by 0 bases; bases with no gene match: 8. Germline-derived CDR1 and CDR2 are SGDLS and YYNGEE. The CDR3 loop spans 17 amino acids.

The genes are TRBV9 and TRBJ2-2, with 9 bases identical to TRBD2. This receptor was taken from a woman under 30 who had recovered from COVID-19. Sequencing was carried out using PBMCs or T cells enriched from blood (not recorded which). In DNA, the CDR3 is TGTGCCAGCAGCGTAGAATGGCGGGGGGGCTTGACCGGGGAGCTGTTTTTT. This sequence encodes CASSVEWRGGLTGELFF.